These 17 T cell receptor beta chains were all obtained from the same sample, sequenced in a study of cytomegalovirus exposure and HLA in healthy donors. Profiled with immunoSEQ multiplex PCR; TCRdb holds only in-frame clones, not every one. The repertoire holds about 200,000 clones, about 81% seen once, with around 1.3% in the top ten. Material for sequencing was PBMCs. The source is a woman younger than 45 in good health and CMV-seronegative.

The rearrangement uses TRBV29-1 and TRBJ2-2; 9 bases are a match to TRBD1. Per the germline V gene, CDR1 is SQVTM and CDR2 is ANQGSEA. The V segment lost 6 bases and the J segment 6 bases; nucleotides outside the gene matches: 5. The CDR3 contains 13 residues. As DNA, the CDR3 is TGCAGCGTGGGACAGGGTTACGCCGGGGAGCTGTTTTTT. Its protein is CSVGQGYAGELFF.

The genes are TRBV10-2 and TRBJ2-1; D is perhaps TRBD1 (6 bases). The CDR3 loop spans 13 amino acids. V was trimmed by 8 bases and J by 5 bases, leaving 13 bases between them. The germline gives CDR1 WSHSY, CDR2 SAAADI. The DNA of the CDR3 is TGCGCCAGCGGGGGCGGACCGGACAATGAGCAGTTCTTC. Translating gives CASGGGPDNEQFF.

V and J are TRBV5-1 and TRBJ2-1; 8 positions match TRBD2. Looked up from germline, CDR1 is SGHRS and CDR2 is YFSETQ. The CDR3 spans 15 residues. The V and J ends lost 4 bases and 1 base, in that order; junction bases with no gene match: 4. The CDR3 region is CASSVSGGSYNEQFF. The CDR3 region has the DNA TGCGCCAGCAGCGTGAGCGGGGGTTCCTACAATGAGCAGTTCTTC.

The V call is TRBV11-2, the J call TRBJ2-2; D gene uncertain. This CDR3 contains 13 residues. Trimming took 1 base from V and 7 from J, leaving 7 bases between them. Per germline, CDR1 SGHAT and CDR2 FQNNGV. DNA of the CDR3: TGTGCCAGCAGCTTAGCGGAGAGCGGGGAGCTGTTTTTT. This codes for CASSLAESGELFF.

This clone appeared a few times. The V gene is TRBV18, the J gene TRBJ1-1; 10 positions match TRBD1. The CDR3 sequence is 14 residues long. CDR1 and CDR2 from the germline V gene are KGHSH and LQKENI. After removal of 4 bases from V and 2 bases from J, the junction contained 1 base not matched to a gene. This CDR3 is CASSQTGGNTEAFF. In DNA form, the CDR3 reads TGTGCCAGCTCACAGACAGGGGGCAACACTGAAGCTTTCTTT.

The chain uses TRBV6-5 and TRBJ2-7; D unclear. V lost 8 bases and J lost 2, with 13 bases in between. CDR3 size: 13 residues. The germline gives CDR1 MNHEY, CDR2 SVGAGI. In DNA, the CDR3 is TGTGCCAGCGAGAGCGAAATAGCCTACGAGCAGTACTTC. Its protein product is CASESEIAYEQYF.

The chain employs TRBV2 and TRBJ2-4; D unclear. Germline loops: CDR1 SNHLY, CDR2 FYNNEI. Trimming removed 1 base at V and 13 bases at J, with 5 bases between. This CDR3 is built from 10 residues. The CDR3 here is CASSEVGQYF. DNA of the CDR3: TGTGCCAGCAGTGAAGTCGGGCAGTACTTC.

The genes are TRBV19 and TRBJ2-7, with D possibly matching TRBD1 (6 bases). Germline V CDR1 and CDR2: LNHDA, SQIVND (reference sequence). This CDR3 has 15 residues. Trimming took off 2 bases at V and 0 bases at J, with 11 bases between the two ends. This CDR3 reads CASSISGTNSYEQYF. For the CDR3, the DNA is TGTGCCAGTAGTATATCCGGGACAAACTCCTACGAGCAGTACTTC.

This chain uses TRBV6-5 with TRBJ1-2, with D unclear. V was pared by 0 bases and J by 3 bases, with 8 bases between. CDR1 and CDR2 (germline): MNHEY, SVGAGI. This CDR3 has 14 amino acids. The CDR3 is CASSYSARDYGYTF. CDR3 DNA: TGTGCCAGCAGTTACTCGGCCCGGGACTATGGCTACACCTTC.

This clone has just one count. The chain uses TRBV2 and TRBJ1-2; 9 nucleotides line up with TRBD1. The CDR3 runs 19 residues. Trimming took 2 bases from V and 1 from J; bases not matched to a gene: 14. The germline gives CDR1 SNHLY, CDR2 FYNNEI. This chain's CDR3 is CASSEFWPGQGEFNYGYTF. The CDR3 bases are TGTGCCAGCAGTGAATTCTGGCCGGGACAGGGAGAATTTAACTATGGCTACACCTTC.

The chain joins TRBV2 to TRBJ2-1; D perhaps matches TRBD2 (6 bases). The germline CDR1 and CDR2 sequences are SNHLY and FYNNEI. With 4 bases removed from V and 0 bases from J, the gap between germline ends came to 13 bases. There are 16 residues in the CDR3. CDR3 nucleotide sequence: TGTGCCAGCAGTGTTTGGAGGGCTGGCTCCTACAATGAGCAGTTCTTC. The encoded protein is CASSVWRAGSYNEQFF.

The CDR3 loop reads CASSWEGLAGAREQFF. CDR3 sequence (DNA): TGCGCCAGCAGCTGGGAGGGACTAGCGGGAGCACGGGAGCAGTTCTTC. V is TRBV5-1 and J is TRBJ2-1; 14 nucleotides line up with TRBD2. The ends lost 3 bases at V and 10 bases at J; junction bases unmatched: 9. Germline CDR1 is SGHRS and CDR2 is YFSETQ. The CDR3 extends over 16 amino acids.

V gene TRBV6-1 combines with J gene TRBJ1-5; 7 nucleotides align to TRBD1. In germline, CDR1 is MNHNS, CDR2 SASEGT. The J segment lost 3 bases and the V segment lost 5 bases, leaving 7 bases of the junction unmatched. The CDR3 has 15 amino acids. The CDR3 coding sequence is TGTGCCAGCAGTTTAGGGACAGCCGACAATCAGCCCCAGCATTTT. Translated: CASSLGTADNQPQHF.

The rearrangement links TRBV5-6 to TRBJ2-2; D gene unclear. Germline values: CDR1 SGHDT, CDR2 YYEEEE. The CDR3 is 14 amino acids. Trimming cost V 4 bases and J 1 base, with 8 bases left between them. CDR3 residues: CASSAIENTGELFF. The CDR3 DNA reads as TGTGCCAGCAGCGCGATTGAGAACACCGGGGAGCTGTTTTTT.

V and J are TRBV28 and TRBJ1-3; TRBD1 matches at 7 bases. Germline V gene sequence: CDR1 MDHEN, CDR2 SYDVKM. The CDR3 has 16 amino acids. With V trimmed by 5 bases and J by 2 bases, 9 bases remained unmatched. The CDR3 coding sequence is TGTGCCAGCAGTGCCGAAGGGACAGCCGCTGGAAACACCATATATTTT. Translated, it gives CASSAEGTAAGNTIYF.

The chain couples TRBV27 to TRBJ1-4; D is unclear. The germline V and J ends were trimmed by 6 bases and 8 bases, with 16 bases remaining between them. CDR1 and CDR2 from the germline V gene are MNHEY and SMNVEV (reference sequence). The CDR3 runs 14 residues. The DNA for the CDR3 is TGTGCCAGCAGCCCCAAAGCCCTCCTGGAAAAACTGTTTTTT. This codes for CASSPKALLEKLFF.

This chain uses TRBV5-1 with TRBJ2-3, with 8 bases identical to TRBD1. Germline assignment: CDR1 SGHRS and CDR2 YFSETQ. The CDR3 loop spans 16 amino acids. The V and J ends lost 0 bases and 4 bases, in that order; junction bases with no gene match: 7. CDR3 loop: CASSLVGRGRADTQYF. CDR3 bases: TGCGCCAGCAGCTTGGTCGGCAGGGGGCGCGCAGATACGCAGTATTTT.